These 26 T cell receptor beta chains share one sample of origin, sequenced in a study of blood T cell repertoires in COVID-19 (dated by TCRdb to 2020 to 2022). Receptor amplification or capture employed the immunoSEQ multiplex PCR assay. Drawn from immuneACCESS, this table holds only the in-frame rearrangements with V and J called that TCRdb kept. Clones are partly lost; checked studies trace under half to an unresolved V gene and leave the rest unexplained. This sample lists over 70,000 clones; about 83% were detected once. Around 50% of the sample comes from the top ten. Sequences were obtained from peripheral blood. Source of these receptors: a human donor in a cohort sampled during active COVID-19.

This clone was seen repeatedly, ten times or more. This rearrangement joins TRBV19 to TRBJ1-6; 12 nucleotides agree with TRBD1. With 6 bases clipped from V and 10 bases from J, the junction kept 10 bases outside the gene matches. The CDR3 extends over 16 amino acids. Germline V gene sequence: CDR1 LNHDA, CDR2 SQIVND (reference sequence). The CDR3 spells CASRGTGGAYGSPLHF. As DNA, the CDR3 is TGTGCCAGTAGAGGGACAGGGGGCGCTTACGGATCACCCCTCCACTTT. The full variable domain, completed using reference TRBV19 and TRBJ1-6, is DGGITQSPKYLFRKEGQNVTLSCEQNLNHDAMYWYRQDPGQGLRLIYYSQIVNDFQKGDIAEGYSVSREKKESFPLTVTSAQKNPTAFYLCASRGTGGAYGSPLHFGNGTRLTVT.

This sequence joins TRBV19 and TRBJ1-6, with a tentative D call TRBD1 (6 bases). Deletions cut 6 bases from V and 2 bases from J, with 17 bases between. This CDR3 contains 17 residues. Germline CDR1 LNHDA, CDR2 SQIVND (reference sequence). CDR3 sequence reads: CASSPGTGGAYNSPLHF. The CDR3 nucleotides read TGTGCCAGTAGCCCCGGTACTGGGGGCGCCTATAATTCACCCCTCCACTTT. The full variable domain, rest sourced from reference TRBV19 and TRBJ1-6, is DGGITQSPKYLFRKEGQNVTLSCEQNLNHDAMYWYRQDPGQGLRLIYYSQIVNDFQKGDIAEGYSVSREKKESFPLTVTSAQKNPTAFYLCASSPGTGGAYNSPLHFGNGTRLTVT.

The genes are TRBV14 and TRBJ2-2; a possible D gene is TRBD1 (5 bases). V gave up 2 bases and J gave up 7 bases, with 11 bases separating them. CDR1 SGHDN and CDR2 FVKESK come from the germline V gene. The CDR3 consists of 14 residues. In DNA form, the CDR3 reads TGTGCCAGCAGCCAATCAGGGTTCTTCGGGGAGCTGTTTTTT. It codes for CASSQSGFFGELFF.

This clone has more than one count but fewer than ten. The chain carries TRBV6-2 or TRBV6-3 and TRBJ2-5, with a weak D call TRBD2 (5 bases). V shed 4 bases and J shed 7 bases, with 7 bases lying between them. This CDR3 is built from 11 residues. Germline V gene sequence: CDR1 MNHEY, CDR2 SVGEGT. The CDR3 nucleotides are TGTGCCAGCAGTTTGAGCGGGACCCAGTACTTC. It specifies CASSLSGTQYF.

The chain links TRBV4-2 to TRBJ1-5; D is ambiguous. Trimming took off 1 base at V and 0 bases at J, with 4 bases between the two ends. The length of the CDR3 is 14 residues. The germline gives CDR1 LGHNA, CDR2 YNFKEQ. The CDR3 is CASSQVYSNQPQHF. Written as DNA, the CDR3 is TGTGCCAGCAGCCAAGTATATAGCAATCAGCCCCAGCATTTT.

The chain links TRBV24-1 to TRBJ1-2; 8 nucleotides match TRBD1. Trimming cost V 4 bases and J 6 bases; bases outside gene matches: 9. Germline CDR1 is KGHDR and CDR2 is SFDVKD. The length of the CDR3 is 15 residues. The CDR3 sequence: CATSERSRGRNGYTF. The CDR3 coding sequence is TGTGCCACCAGTGAGCGGTCCAGGGGGCGTAATGGCTACACCTTC.

The chain couples TRBV7-6 to TRBJ2-7; possible D gene TRBD1, 6 bases. Germline CDR1 reads SGHVS; CDR2 reads FNYEAQ. This CDR3 has 16 amino acids. The V gene lost 1 base and the J gene lost 1 base, with 14 bases spanning the gap. As DNA, the CDR3 is TGTGCCAGCAGCTTAGAGCAGGGGCCCTTGTCCTACGAGCAGTACTTC. Translated, it gives CASSLEQGPLSYEQYF.

The rearrangement uses TRBV7-2 and TRBJ2-5, with D maybe TRBD1 (6 bases). V gave up 5 bases and J gave up 2 bases, with 15 bases separating them. This CDR3 comprises 15 residues. Germline values: CDR1 SGHTA, CDR2 FQGNSA. DNA of the CDR3: TGTGCCAGCAGCCCGGTAGGGACACAGCAAGAGACCCAGTACTTC. Its translation: CASSPVGTQQETQYF. Full variable domain (remainder filled in from reference TRBV7-2 and TRBJ2-5): GAGVSQSPSNKVTEKGKDVELRCDPISGHTALYWYRQSLGQGLEFLIYFQGNSAPDKSGLPSDRFSAERTGGSVSTLTIQRTQQEDSAVYLCASSPVGTQQETQYFGPGTRLLVL.

The rearrangement uses TRBV19 and TRBJ2-5; TRBD2 aligns across 12 bases. Germline trimming cut 5 bases from V and 5 bases from J; bases unmatched to any gene: 6. There are 15 residues in the CDR3. CDR1 LNHDA and CDR2 SQIVND come from the germline V gene (reference sequence). CDR3 DNA: TGTGCCAGTAGTCCCCTAGCGGGAGGGTGGGAGACCCAGTACTTC. As protein: CASSPLAGGWETQYF.

The chain uses TRBV28 and TRBJ2-1; 11 nucleotides match TRBD2. The CDR3 runs to 16 residues. V trimming: 1 base; J trimming: 2 bases; junction bases outside the gene matches: 1. Germline V gene data show CDR1 as MDHEN and CDR2 as SYDVKM. CDR3 sequence (DNA): TGTGCCAGCAGTTTATTTAGCGGGAGGGCCTACAATGAGCAGTTCTTC. Its translation: CASSLFSGRAYNEQFF.

This chain links TRBV19 with TRBJ2-2; D unresolved. V lost 1 base, J lost 4 bases, and 7 bases lay in between. This CDR3 spans 14 amino acids. CDR1 is LNHDA and CDR2 is SQIVND in the germline V gene (reference sequence). The CDR3 bases are TGTGCCAGTAGTATAGGACTCATCACCGGGGAGCTGTTTTTT. It codes for CASSIGLITGELFF. The whole variable domain, filled in from reference TRBV19 and TRBJ2-2, reads DGGITQSPKYLFRKEGQNVTLSCEQNLNHDAMYWYRQDPGQGLRLIYYSQIVNDFQKGDIAEGYSVSREKKESFPLTVTSAQKNPTAFYLCASSIGLITGELFFGEGSRLTVL.

The chain has TRBV2 and TRBJ1-1; 9 bases are a match to TRBD1. Unmatched junction bases numbered 7, after V lost 5 bases and J lost 3 bases. This CDR3 has 15 residues. CDR1 SNHLY and CDR2 FYNNEI come from the germline V gene. In DNA form, the CDR3 reads TGTGCCAGCAGTCCACAGGGGGCAGTGTACACTGAAGCTTTCTTT. It is translated as CASSPQGAVYTEAFF.

The rearrangement links TRBV11-1 to TRBJ2-7; 8 bases agree with TRBD2. The CDR3 sequence is 13 residues long. Germline values: CDR1 SGHAT, CDR2 FQDESV (reference sequence). Trimming cost V 5 bases and J 6 bases; bases outside gene matches: 6. CDR3 sequence (DNA): TGTGCCAGCAGCCAAGGACTAGCAGGCGAGCAGTACTTC. The encoded protein is CASSQGLAGEQYF.

This clone showed up many times. The V and J genes are TRBV4-3 and TRBJ2-7; no definite D call. This CDR3 region has 14 residues. Trimming took off 0 bases at V and 7 bases at J, with 13 bases between the two ends. CDR1 LGHNA and CDR2 YSLEER come from the germline V gene. The CDR3 nucleotides are TGCGCCAGCAGCCAAGATCGAACATTCCTGGAGCAGTACTTC. This codes for CASSQDRTFLEQYF.

The CDR3 bases are TGTGCCAGTAGTAGACGCGGGGGCTGGGGCTACACCTTC. This translates into CASSRRGGWGYTF. This chain uses TRBV19 with TRBJ1-2; D is perhaps TRBD1 (6 bases). CDR1 LNHDA and CDR2 SQIVND come from the germline V gene (reference sequence). Trimming took 4 bases from V and 8 from J, leaving 14 bases between them. The CDR3 contains 13 residues.

The rearrangement joins TRBV6-5 to TRBJ2-1; 10 nucleotides line up with TRBD2. CDR1 MNHEY and CDR2 SVGAGI come from the germline V gene. The V and J ends lost 2 bases and 8 bases, in that order; junction bases with no gene match: 6. This CDR3 region has 15 residues. CDR3 region: CASSYGASGSYEQFF. CDR3 bases: TGTGCCAGCAGTTACGGGGCTAGCGGGAGCTATGAGCAGTTCTTC.

This rearrangement joins TRBV4-1 to TRBJ2-1, with 7 bases fitting TRBD1. The CDR3 contains 17 residues. With 3 bases clipped from V and 0 bases from J, the junction kept 8 bases outside the gene matches. Germline V gene lookup returns CDR1 MGHRA and CDR2 YSYEKL. CDR3 sequence reads: CASSHSLRGSSYNEQFF. Written as DNA, the CDR3 is TGCGCCAGCAGCCACTCACTCAGGGGGAGCTCCTACAATGAGCAGTTCTTC.

This rearrangement joins TRBV7-2 to TRBJ2-1, with 12 bases aligning to TRBD2. Germline V lookup: CDR1 SGHTA, CDR2 FQGNSA. The CDR3 is made up of 14 amino acids. V lost 5 bases, J lost 10 bases, and 6 bases stayed unmatched. This CDR3 is CASSEGLAGIEQFF. The CDR3, as DNA: TGTGCCAGCAGCGAAGGACTAGCGGGAATCGAGCAGTTCTTC.

V and J are TRBV2 and TRBJ2-1; 10 bases match TRBD1. The CDR3 spans 15 residues. Per germline, CDR1 SNHLY and CDR2 FYNNEI. J lost 8 bases, V lost 5 bases, and 9 bases had no gene match. The CDR3 nucleotides read TGTGCCAGCAGTCCCAGGACAGGGGGGGGCCATGAGCAGTTCTTC. It specifies CASSPRTGGGHEQFF.

The table lists this clone with a count of one. The rearrangement links TRBV18 to TRBJ2-1, with a tentative D call TRBD2 (6 bases). CDR1 is KGHSH, CDR2 LQKENI, per germline. The CDR3 covers 16 residues. V was shortened by 0 bases and J by 8 bases, with 17 bases between the two germline ends. Here the CDR3 reads CASSPPSKAGFDEQFF. The CDR3 bases are TGTGCCAGCTCACCACCGTCAAAAGCGGGCTTCGATGAGCAGTTCTTC.

The rearrangement joins TRBV5-1 to TRBJ1-1; TRBD1 matches 10 bases. Germline CDR1 is SGHRS and CDR2 is YFSETQ. The CDR3 consists of 16 residues. The junction had 7 bases not matched to a gene; V was cut back by 4 bases and J by 1 base. CDR3 loop: CASSLGQGGQNTEAFF. As DNA, the CDR3 is TGCGCCAGCAGCCTCGGACAGGGGGGTCAGAACACTGAAGCTTTCTTT.

This clone was detected a few times. This sequence joins TRBV9 and TRBJ2-5; D is uncertain. The germline V and J ends were trimmed by 0 bases and 5 bases, with 8 bases remaining between them. The CDR3 contains 13 residues. Germline V lookup: CDR1 SGDLS, CDR2 YYNGEE. CDR3 in amino acids: CASSVVGAETQYF. For the CDR3, the DNA is TGTGCCAGCAGCGTAGTTGGTGCGGAGACCCAGTACTTC.

V and J are TRBV28 and TRBJ1-5, with TRBD1 matching 9 bases. From germline, CDR1 is MDHEN and CDR2 SYDVKM. The CDR3 runs 15 residues. V was pared by 5 bases and J by 7 bases, with 9 bases of the junction left unmatched. The CDR3 DNA follows: TGTGCCAGCAGTCCCCTCACAGGGGGCGGACAGCCCCAGCATTTT. Translating gives CASSPLTGGGQPQHF.

V is TRBV4-3 and J is TRBJ2-6, with 7 positions matching TRBD2. The germline V gene encodes CDR1 LGHNA and CDR2 YSLEER. The CDR3 has 20 amino acids. Trimming at V came to 4 bases and at J to 1 base, leaving 16 bases not matched to a gene. The CDR3 DNA sequence: TGCGCCAGCAGCCGGAACCTCATGTCCAGCGGGGCTTCTGGGGCCAACGTCCTGACTTTC. Protein product: CASSRNLMSSGASGANVLTF.

The V call is TRBV19, the J call TRBJ2-5; 8 nucleotides line up with TRBD1. In germline, CDR1 is LNHDA, CDR2 SQIVND (reference sequence). Trimming cost V 4 bases and J 5 bases; bases outside gene matches: 15. This CDR3 is 17 amino acids long. The CDR3 loop reads CASSTPRQGAVEETQYF. The CDR3, as DNA: TGTGCCAGTAGTACGCCACGTCAGGGGGCGGTTGAGGAGACCCAGTACTTC.

CDR3 in amino acids: CASSLARASGRARSISPETQYF. CDR3 coding DNA: TGTGCCAGCAGCTTAGCGCGGGCTAGCGGGAGGGCACGGTCTATTTCGCCAGAGACCCAGTACTTC. The chain has TRBV13 and TRBJ2-5; 12 bases match TRBD2. The CDR3 covers 22 residues. CDR1 and CDR2 (germline): PRHDT, FYEKMQ (reference sequence). V shed 1 base, J shed 4 bases, and the junction held 22 bases outside the gene matches.